This record concerns one T cell receptor (beta chain) sequence. This clonotype was seen repeatedly, ten times or more. Its target antigen remains unknown. No base quality information exists; no much larger clone differs at one position. The TCR beta CDR3 regions were amplified from the RNA transcripts. The first round of RT-PCR for the TCR CDR3 was performed with the HTBI primer set and the Qiagen OneStep RT-PCR kit. A second multiplex PCR round built the libraries, followed by size selection and purification. Paired-end sequencing of the libraries was performed with 100 bp reads on an Illumina HiSeq2000. The source study handled its data this way. SOAPnuke was used to process the raw data, removing reads that contained adapters or uncalled bases, had a mean Phred below 15, or lacked an exact match to the constant primer or identifier. High-quality paired reads were merged using COPE v1.2.5, and each unique nucleotide sequence was defined as a clonotype. Clonotypes were aligned to IMGT TRBV, TRBD and TRBJ reference segments using MiTCR v1.1. The analysis was restricted to V-J combinations with a frequency above 0.0001, which together covered 99.2% of the repertoires. The TCS score was defined as the ratio of F50 (clonal expansion) to E x V (chaos), calculated using BLOSUM62-based TCRdist between CDR3 peptides within each V-J. Welch's t-statistics and random forest reduced several hundred V-J features to 10 to 15, which were used in a naive Bayes classifier (R e1071). TCRdb ran its own pipeline on the public reads, namely fastp trimming at Q25 and MiXCR clone calling, and kept in-frame beta chains. Rows with a matching CDR3 protein are joined into one entry that keeps the most common DNA and genes. What appears here as the V and J calls and clone size reflects TCRdb's work, not the paper's. Here the sample has fewer than 550,000 distinct CDR3 sequences; around 14% occur a single time. Around 7.7% of the sample goes to the ten largest clones.

This record comes from a study of T cells in Graves' hyperthyroidism and ophthalmopathy (dated by TCRdb to between 2017 and 2020). About the investigation overall: Peripheral blood was sampled at the time of initial diagnosis, prior to any treatment. To identify distinguishing TCR V-J signatures, a discovery cohort of about a hundred patients was used, comprising some 45 with Graves' ophthalmopathy and some 60 with stable Graves' hyperthyroidism. Whether ophthalmopathy could be predicted prospectively was tested in an independent validation cohort made up of 18 to 20 hyperthyroidism patients plus 17 patients who later progressed to ophthalmopathy. The approximately 100 discovery patients were randomly split 7:3 into training and test sets. In addition, the study compared T-cell repertoires in thyroid tissue and in blood from six Graves' hyperthyroidism patients. After blood sampling, hyperthyroidism patients were treated with methimazole at a starting dose of 30 mg daily, and ophthalmopathy patients were treated with high-dose intravenous methylprednisolone. According to the paper, TCR Vbeta CDR3 sequencing was carried out on 120 to 150 peripheral blood samples, which came from some 41 ophthalmopathy, around 75 hyperthyroidism and 17 progressor patients.

The V end loses 0 bases and the J end loses 0 bases, and a stretch of 3 bases separates them. Sequences MRHNA (CDR1) and SNTAGT (CDR2) are obtained from the germline V gene. Counted from cysteine to phenylalanine, this CDR3 has 15 amino acids. The read is trimmed to its CDR3 DNA, 45 bases read in frame from base 1. What the research found in general, with its limitations: No statistical method was used to set the sample size in advance, and investigators knew the group allocation. Ophthalmopathy was separated from stable hyperthyroidism by a 13 V-J signature model, with 87.88% sensitivity and approximately 84% specificity obtained in cross-validation and 80%/75% obtained in testing. During validation, the model predicted progression to ophthalmopathy a median of around six months ahead of onset, with more than 60% sensitivity and 72.22% specificity. Blood samples also contained most of the expanded thyroid clonotypes (frequency above 0.001), which suggests that blood repertoires may reflect thyroid immune responses.

Graves' hyperthyroidism was defined as stable when no progression to ophthalmopathy occurred over 18 months of follow-up. Hyperthyroidism patients were newly diagnosed, with disease duration under 2 months, and aged 18 to 65 years. The study excluded patients with uncontrolled infections, other autoimmune diseases, pregnancy or lactation. Diagnoses relied on clinical symptoms, serum thyroxine and TRAb, thyroid ultrasound and orbital computed tomography. PBMCs were separated from about 10 ml of fresh peripheral blood using Ficoll-Paque density gradient centrifugation. Trizol reagent was used to extract total RNA, and RNA quality was then checked on an Agilent 2100 Bioanalyzer.

The TCR sequence derives from a woman between 18 and 29 years old with Graves' hyperthyroidism. Sequencing was performed on blood. The V and J genes are TRBV6-4 and TRBJ2-6; the D segment cannot be called with confidence. The base sequence is TGTGCCAGCAGTGACTCCAACTCTGGGGCCAACGTCCTGACTTTC. Protein translation: CASSDSNSGANVLTF.